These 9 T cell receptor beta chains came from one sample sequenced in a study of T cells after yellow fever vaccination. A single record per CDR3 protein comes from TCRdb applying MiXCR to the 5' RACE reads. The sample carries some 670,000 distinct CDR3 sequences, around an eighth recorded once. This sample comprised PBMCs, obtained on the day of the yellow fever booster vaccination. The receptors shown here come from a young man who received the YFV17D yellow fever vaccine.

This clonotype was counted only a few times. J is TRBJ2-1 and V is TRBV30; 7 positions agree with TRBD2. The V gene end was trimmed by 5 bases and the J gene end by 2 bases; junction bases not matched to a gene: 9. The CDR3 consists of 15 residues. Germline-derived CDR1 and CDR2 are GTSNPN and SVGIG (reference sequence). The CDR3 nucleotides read TGTGCCTGGCAATGGGGGGGAACAACCTACAATGAGCAGTTCTTC. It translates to CAWQWGGTTYNEQFF.

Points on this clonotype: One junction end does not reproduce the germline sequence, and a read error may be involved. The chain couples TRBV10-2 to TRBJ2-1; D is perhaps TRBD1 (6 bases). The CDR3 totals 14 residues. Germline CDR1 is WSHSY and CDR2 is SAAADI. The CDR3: CTSRSGTTYNEQFF. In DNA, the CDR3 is TGCACCAGCAGGTCCGGGACAACTTACAATGAGCAGTTCTTC.

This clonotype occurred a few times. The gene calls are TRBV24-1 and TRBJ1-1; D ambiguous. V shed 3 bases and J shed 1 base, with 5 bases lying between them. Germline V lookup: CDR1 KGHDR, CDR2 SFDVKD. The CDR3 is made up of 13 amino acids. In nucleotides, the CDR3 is TGTGCCACCAGTGATCCCCGGAACACTGAAGCTTTCTTT. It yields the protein CATSDPRNTEAFF.

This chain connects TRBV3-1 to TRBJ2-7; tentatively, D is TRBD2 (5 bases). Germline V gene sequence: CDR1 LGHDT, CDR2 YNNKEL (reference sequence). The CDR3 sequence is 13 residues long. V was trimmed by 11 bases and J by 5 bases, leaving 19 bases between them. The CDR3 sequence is CASCQDRGHEQYF. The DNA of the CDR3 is TGTGCCTCCTGCCAAGATCGAGGGCACGAGCAGTACTTC.

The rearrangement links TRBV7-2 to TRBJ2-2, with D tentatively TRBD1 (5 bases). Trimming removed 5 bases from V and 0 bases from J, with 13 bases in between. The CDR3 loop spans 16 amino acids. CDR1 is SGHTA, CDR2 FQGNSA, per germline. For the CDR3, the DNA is TGTGCCAGCAGCGCGCAGGGCAACGCGAACACCGGGGAGCTGTTTTTT. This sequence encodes CASSAQGNANTGELFF.

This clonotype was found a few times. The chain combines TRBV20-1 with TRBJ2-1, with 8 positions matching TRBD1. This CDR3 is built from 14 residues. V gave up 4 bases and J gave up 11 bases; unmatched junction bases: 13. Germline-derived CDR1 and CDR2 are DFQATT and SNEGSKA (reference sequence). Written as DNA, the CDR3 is TGCAGTGCTATGTTACAGGGGGTTTTGTTAAAGCAGTTCTTC. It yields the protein CSAMLQGVLLKQFF.

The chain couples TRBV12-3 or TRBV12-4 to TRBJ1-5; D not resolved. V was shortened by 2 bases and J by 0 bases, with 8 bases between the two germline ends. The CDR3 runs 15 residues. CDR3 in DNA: TGTGCCAGCAGTTTATTCGCGAATAGCAATCAGCCCCAGCATTTT. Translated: CASSLFANSNQPQHF.

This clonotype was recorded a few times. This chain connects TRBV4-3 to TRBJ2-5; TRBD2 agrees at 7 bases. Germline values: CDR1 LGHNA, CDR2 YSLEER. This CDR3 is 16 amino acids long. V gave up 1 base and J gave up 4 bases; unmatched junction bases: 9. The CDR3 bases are TGCGCCAGCAGCCAAGGATTAGCGGGCCAGGGAGAGACCCAGTACTTC. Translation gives CASSQGLAGQGETQYF.

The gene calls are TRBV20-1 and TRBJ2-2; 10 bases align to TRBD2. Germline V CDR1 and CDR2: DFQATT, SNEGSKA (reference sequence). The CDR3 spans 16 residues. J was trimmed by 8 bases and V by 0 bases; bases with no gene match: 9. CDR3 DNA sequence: TGCAGTGCTAGAGATGAGGCTAGCGGGAGAGCAGGGGAGCTGTTTTTT. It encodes CSARDEASGRAGELFF.